The 17 T cell receptor beta chains in this list originate from one sample, sequenced in a study of neurological immune-mediated disorders. A single record per CDR3 protein comes from TCRdb applying MiXCR to the 5' RACE reads. The repertoire includes roughly 60,000 distinct CDR3 sequences, more than 8% of them detected once, and under 15% sits in the top ten. Time point in this sample: longitudinal time-point 2. Specimen: PBMCs. Source of these receptors: a man between 25 and 39 years old in good health.

To note about this clonotype: This could be a read error, since a much larger clone is one nucleotide away. This CDR3 fails to terminate in the conserved phenylalanine or tryptophan, so it likely reflects a read error. This chain uses TRBV9 with TRBJ2-7; TRBD1 is a possible D gene (5 bases). Germline CDR1 is SGDLS and CDR2 is YYNGEE. The CDR3 has 14 residues. V was trimmed by 0 bases and J by 3 bases, leaving 10 bases between them. CDR3 nucleotides: TGTGCCAGCAGCGTAGGTGACAGAGTCTACGAGCAGTACTTG. Translated, it gives CASSVGDRVYEQYL.

This clonotype was counted ten times or more. The rearrangement joins TRBV5-1 to TRBJ2-7; the D gene is possibly TRBD1 (6 bases). The CDR3 runs 17 residues. The V end was cut by 1 base, the J end by 2 bases, with 19 bases between. Germline V gene sequence: CDR1 SGHRS, CDR2 YFSETQ. The CDR3 DNA is TGCGCCAGCAGCTTGTGGTCACAGGGTCAGTTAACCTACGAGCAGTACTTC. Translated, it gives CASSLWSQGQLTYEQYF.

Details on this clonotype: The junction departs from germline at one end; a sequencing error may be responsible. This chain connects TRBV15 to TRBJ2-3, with a possible D match to TRBD1 (6 bases). The germline V gene encodes CDR1 LNHNV and CDR2 YYDKDF (reference sequence). The CDR3 extends over 14 amino acids. CDR3 sequence (DNA): TGTGGCACCAGCAGCCAACAGGGCACAGATACGCATTATTTT. It specifies CGTSSQQGTDTHYF.

V is TRBV7-3 and J is TRBJ2-2; 11 bases agree with TRBD2. J was trimmed by 4 bases and V by 5 bases; bases with no gene match: 9. In germline, CDR1 is SGHTA, CDR2 FQGTGA. The CDR3 totals 17 residues. Here the CDR3 DNA reads TGTGCCAGCAGCCCCAGTATTGGGACTAGCGGCACCGGGGAGCTGTTTTTT. Translation gives CASSPSIGTSGTGELFF.

This chain uses TRBV7-2 with TRBJ2-3, with D hard to call. CDR1 and CDR2 (germline): SGHTA, FQGNSA. The length of the CDR3 is 13 residues. V was pared by 5 bases and J by 2 bases, with 8 bases between. CDR3 sequence (DNA): TGTGCCAGCAGCAGGGAATACACAGATACGCAGTATTTT. Residues: CASSREYTDTQYF.

This clonotype was found many times. The chain employs TRBV27 and TRBJ2-1; perhaps TRBD1 as D (5 bases). Germline CDR1 MNHEY, CDR2 SMNVEV (reference sequence). This CDR3 has 16 amino acids. Between the trimmed V and J ends, which lost 5 bases and 0 bases, there was a span of 14 bases. CDR3 amino acids: CASSPRSDSSYNEQFF. In DNA, the CDR3 is TGTGCCAGCAGTCCCCGGAGCGACAGCTCCTACAATGAGCAGTTCTTC.

As concerns this clonotype: Possible read error: a much larger clone is one base away. This sequence joins TRBV28 and TRBJ2-2, with 8 bases lining up with TRBD1. The CDR3 runs to 16 residues. V lost 6 bases and J lost 2; bases outside the gene matches: 8. The germline V gene has CDR1 MDHEN and CDR2 SYDVKM. CDR3 protein: CASSSDRDLNTGELFF. In DNA form, the CDR3 reads TGTGCCAGCAGCTCGGACAGGGACCTCAACACCGGGGAGCTGTTTTTT.

The table lists this clonotype with many counts. The CDR3 DNA reads TGTGCCAGCAGCGTAGCCGGGACAGGAGTGAGCAATCAGCCCCAGCATTTT. This codes for CASSVAGTGVSNQPQHF. The rearrangement uses TRBV9 and TRBJ1-5; TRBD1 matches 8 bases. J lost 1 base, V lost 0 bases, and 6 bases had no gene match. Germline-derived CDR1 and CDR2 are SGDLS and YYNGEE. The CDR3 covers 17 residues.

This clonotype was seen at least ten times. The chain has TRBV20-1 and TRBJ2-1; 12 bases agree with TRBD2. Germline values: CDR1 DFQATT, CDR2 SNEGSKA (reference sequence). V shed 3 bases and J 7 bases; nucleotides not matched to a gene: 7. This CDR3 spans 15 amino acids. CDR3 amino acids: CSARARLAGVNEQFF. CDR3 in DNA: TGCAGTGCTAGGGCCAGACTAGCGGGAGTGAATGAGCAGTTCTTC.

Ten or more counts support this clonotype. Compared with germline, one end of the junction differs, possibly owing to a read error. The V and J genes are TRBV12-3 or TRBV12-4 and TRBJ2-1; 8 positions match TRBD1. This CDR3 contains 16 residues. The CDR3 DNA reads TGTGCCAGCAGTTTAAGGGGACAGGATTCCTCCAATGAGCAGTTCTTC. Translated: CASSLRGQDSSNEQFF.

This clonotype was observed many times. One end of the junction is discordant with germline, which a read error may explain. DNA for the CDR3: TGTGCCAGCAGTTTATCCTCCGAGCAGTACTTC. Amino acid sequence: CASSLSSEQYF. The rearrangement joins TRBV28 to TRBJ2-7; D is uncertain. The CDR3 has 11 residues. The germline V gene has CDR1 MDHEN and CDR2 SYDVKM.

This clonotype was detected many times. V and J are TRBV20-1 and TRBJ1-2; 8 nucleotides match TRBD1. The CDR3 runs to 13 residues. With V trimmed by 8 bases and J by 4 bases, 9 bases remained unmatched. In germline, CDR1 is DFQATT, CDR2 SNEGSKA (reference sequence). This CDR3 is CSPWTGLSYGYTF. In DNA form, the CDR3 reads TGCAGTCCCTGGACAGGGTTGTCCTATGGCTACACCTTC.

This clonotype was picked up many times. The rearrangement uses TRBV29-1 and TRBJ2-2, with D possibly matching TRBD2 (5 bases). Germline V gene data show CDR1 as SQVTM and CDR2 as ANQGSEA. There are 14 residues in the CDR3. Trimming cost V 4 bases and J 1 base, with 10 bases left between them. CDR3 in amino acids: CSVVSSQNTGELFF. The CDR3 bases are TGCAGCGTTGTATCTAGCCAGAACACCGGGGAGCTGTTTTTT.

The sample holds many counts of this clonotype. The chain links TRBV20-1 to TRBJ2-1; D assignment may be TRBD1 or TRBD2 (5 bases each). Germline CDR1 reads DFQATT; CDR2 reads SNEGSKA (reference sequence). Trimming left V 5 bases short and J 7 bases short, with 18 bases between. The CDR3 has 14 residues. CDR3 residues: CSALRDASPNEQFF. For the CDR3, the DNA is TGCAGTGCTCTCCGGGACGCCTCCCCAAATGAGCAGTTCTTC.

In this sample, this clonotype turned up many times. The V gene is TRBV7-6, the J gene TRBJ2-1; the D gene is possibly TRBD2 (5 bases). The V gene's germline CDR1 is SGHVS and CDR2 FNYEAQ. This CDR3 contains 14 residues. Between the trimmed V and J ends, which lost 3 bases and 8 bases, there was a span of 14 bases. CDR3 residues: CASSFGGVWYEQFF. The CDR3, as DNA: TGTGCCAGCAGCTTTGGAGGAGTTTGGTATGAGCAGTTCTTC.

This clonotype was detected ten times or more. The chain recombines TRBV3-1 with TRBJ1-1; 11 bases fit TRBD1. CDR1 and CDR2 (germline): LGHDT, YNNKEL (reference sequence). The CDR3 contains 13 residues. The V and J ends lost 4 bases and 8 bases, in that order; junction bases with no gene match: 3. CDR3 nucleotides: TGTGCCAGCAGCCTTGGGACAGGGGGAGAAGCTTTCTTT. As protein: CASSLGTGGEAFF.

This clonotype was counted ten times or more. The CDR3 spells CASSAIGTSTDTQYF. DNA of the CDR3: TGTGCCAGCTCAGCGATTGGGACTAGCACAGATACGCAGTATTTT. The rearrangement joins TRBV18 to TRBJ2-3, with D perhaps TRBD2 (6 bases). Between the trimmed V and J ends, which lost 5 bases and 0 bases, there was a span of 12 bases. The CDR3 contains 15 residues. Per the germline V gene, CDR1 is KGHSH and CDR2 is LQKENI.